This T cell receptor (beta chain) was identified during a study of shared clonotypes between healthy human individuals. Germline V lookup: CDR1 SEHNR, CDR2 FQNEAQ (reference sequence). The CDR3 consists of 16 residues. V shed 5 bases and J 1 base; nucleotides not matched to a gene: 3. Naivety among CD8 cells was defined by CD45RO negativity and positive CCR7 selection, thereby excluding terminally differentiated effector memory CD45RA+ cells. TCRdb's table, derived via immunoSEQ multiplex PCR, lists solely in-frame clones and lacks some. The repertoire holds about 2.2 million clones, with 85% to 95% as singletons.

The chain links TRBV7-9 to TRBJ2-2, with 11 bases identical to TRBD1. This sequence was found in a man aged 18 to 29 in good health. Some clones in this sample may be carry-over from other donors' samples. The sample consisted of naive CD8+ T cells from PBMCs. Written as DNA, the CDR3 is TGTGCCAGCAGCGCGGACAGGGGGCAGAACACCGGGGAGCTGTTTTTT. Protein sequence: CASSADRGQNTGELFF.